This T cell receptor (beta chain) was sequenced in a study of T cell repertoires in cytomegalovirus infection. The V end lost 8 bases, the J end lost 5 bases, and 14 bases lay between the germline ends. The germline V gene encodes CDR1 MNHNS and CDR2 SASEGT. CDR3 length: 13 residues. TCRdb re-called the reads through MiXCR, storing one row per CDR3 protein. This table has around 200,000 distinct CDR3 sequences, 35% to 40% appearing once. This clonotype was counted a few times. What it binds is unknown. The TCR was taken from a human donor in good health (CMV status not recorded). Some clones in this sample may be carry-over from other donors' samples. The chain joins TRBV6-1 to TRBJ2-3, with D perhaps TRBD1 (5 bases). The material sequenced was CD8+ T cells from cultured PBMCs, taken from culture after CMV antigen stimulation. The CDR3 protein is CASGQGNGDTQYF. The CDR3 DNA reads as TGTGCCAGCGGACAAGGGAATGGAGATACGCAGTATTTT.